The next 15 T cell receptor beta chains were all read from a single sample in a study of CD8 T cells in ankylosing spondylitis (dated by TCRdb to about 2017). Broad study findings and their caveats: A TCR beta motif made up of roughly eight highly homologous amino acid variants appeared to be characteristic of blood from ankylosing spondylitis patients.

Which antigens these TCRs recognize remains unknown. The protocol used for the library was 5' RACE. Data came from an Illumina HiSeq 2500. Through fastp at Q25 and MiXCR, TCRdb rebuilt clones from the public reads, retaining in-frame beta chains. Entries that share a CDR3 protein sequence are merged under the most common genes and DNA. This sample holds more than 650,000 distinct CDR3 sequences; roughly 12% were observed only once. Of the sample, roughly 0.51% is held by the ten largest clones. Input material: blood, either unsorted or a sorted T cell fraction (not recorded which). The origin of the receptors is a male donor with ankylosing spondylitis.

This clonotype was seen at least ten times. The junction and the germline gene differ at one end; a read error may be behind it. The rearrangement joins TRBV5-1 to TRBJ2-1, with 7 bases aligning to TRBD1. Germline values: CDR1 SGHRS, CDR2 YFSETQ. The length of the CDR3 is 15 residues. Here the CDR3 DNA reads TGTGCCAGCAGTTTAGGGACAGTCTCCTACAATGAGCAGTTCTTC. It translates to CASSLGTVSYNEQFF.

The rearrangement joins TRBV20-1 to TRBJ2-1; 11 nucleotides line up with TRBD2. Germline V gene lookup returns CDR1 DFQATT and CDR2 SNEGSKA (reference sequence). V was pared by 1 base and J by 4 bases, with 6 bases of the junction left unmatched. The CDR3 extends over 16 amino acids. The CDR3 nucleotides are TGCAGTGCTAGAGCGGCTAGCGGGAGGAGGTACAATGAGCAGTTCTTC. As protein: CSARAASGRRYNEQFF.

Ten or more counts support this clonotype. The chain employs TRBV5-1 and TRBJ2-7, with TRBD1 matching over 9 bases. CDR3 length equals 14 residues. J was trimmed by 5 bases and V by 2 bases; bases with no gene match: 5. Germline-derived CDR1 and CDR2 are SGHRS and YFSETQ. The CDR3 DNA is TGCGCCAGCAGCTTACGGGACAGGGCCCACGAGCAGTACTTC. It is translated as CASSLRDRAHEQYF.

The chain combines TRBV18 with TRBJ2-1; 12 positions match TRBD2. This CDR3 is 17 amino acids long. The V gene's germline CDR1 is KGHSH and CDR2 LQKENI. J lost 3 bases, V lost 5 bases, and 8 bases had no gene match. CDR3 loop: CASSARLAGDFYNEQFF. The DNA of the CDR3 is TGTGCCAGCTCAGCCCGACTAGCGGGGGACTTCTACAATGAGCAGTTCTTC. Full variable domain (remainder filled in from reference TRBV18 and TRBJ2-1): NAGVMQNPRHLVRRRGQEARLRCSPMKGHSHVYWYRQLPEEGLKFMVYLQKENIIDESGMPKERFSAEFPKEGPSILRIQQVVRGDSAAYFCASSARLAGDFYNEQFFGPGTRLTVL.

This clonotype was detected many times. The chain joins TRBV20-1 to TRBJ1-1; no clear D gene. CDR1 and CDR2 (germline): DFQATT, SNEGSKA (reference sequence). Trimming left V 6 bases short and J 2 bases short, with 10 bases between. This CDR3 is 12 amino acids long. The CDR3 DNA follows: TGCAGTGCCAAGCAGCACAACACTGAAGCTTTCTTT. It is translated as CSAKQHNTEAFF.

This clonotype was seen more than once but under ten times. The chain joins TRBV4-1 to TRBJ1-2; D call uncertain. There are 14 residues in the CDR3. V lost 4 bases, J lost 8 bases, and 17 bases lay in between. Per the germline V gene, CDR1 is MGHRA and CDR2 is YSYEKL. The CDR3 here is CASSPVLRSGGYTF. CDR3 nucleotide sequence: TGCGCCAGCAGCCCTGTGTTGCGCTCGGGGGGCTACACCTTC.

This clonotype was seen at least ten times. The chain uses TRBV6-2 or TRBV6-3 and TRBJ2-1, with D hard to call. From germline, CDR1 is MNHEY and CDR2 SVGEGT. V lost 4 bases to trimming and J lost 4 bases, with 14 bases between them. This CDR3 contains 15 residues. The CDR3 loop is CASSSPIPGYNEQFF. The CDR3, as DNA: TGTGCCAGCAGTTCCCCAATCCCTGGGTACAATGAGCAGTTCTTC.

The chain links TRBV4-1 to TRBJ2-1; D call uncertain. The V and J ends lost 0 bases and 0 bases respectively, with 12 bases between them. The germline V gene encodes CDR1 MGHRA and CDR2 YSYEKL. The CDR3 runs to 17 residues. CDR3 nucleotides: TGCGCCAGCAGCCAAGACTTCGACCCTAGCTCCTACAATGAGCAGTTCTTC. Amino acid sequence: CASSQDFDPSSYNEQFF.

The chain carries TRBV29-1 and TRBJ1-1, with D possibly being TRBD1 (5 bases). The CDR3 contains 13 residues. The V gene's germline CDR1 is SQVTM and CDR2 ANQGSEA. Trimming pared 6 bases from V and 5 bases from J, leaving 16 bases between. For the CDR3, the DNA is TGCAGCGTGGCGGGACCCAGTAAGACTGAAGCTTTCTTT. This encodes CSVAGPSKTEAFF.

This clonotype occurred once. CDR3 sequence reads: CASSEASGGNEQFF. DNA for the CDR3: TGTGCCAGCAGTGAAGCTAGCGGGGGCAATGAGCAGTTCTTC. The V call is TRBV2, the J call TRBJ2-1, with 9 bases aligning to TRBD2. The germline CDR1 and CDR2 sequences are SNHLY and FYNNEI. The ends lost 0 bases at V and 6 bases at J; junction bases unmatched: 0. The CDR3 totals 14 residues.

This clonotype was seen a handful of times. The gene calls are TRBV6-1 and TRBJ1-1; D is unclear. Germline CDR1 MNHNS, CDR2 SASEGT. CDR3 length: 12 residues. Trimming removed 8 bases from V and 1 base from J, with 8 bases in between. The CDR3 nucleotides read TGTGCCAGCCTTGGACCGAACACTGAAGCTTTCTTT. Translation: CASLGPNTEAFF.

The J gene is TRBJ2-1, the V gene TRBV6-2 or TRBV6-3; D gene ambiguous. Germline lookup yields CDR1 MNHEY and CDR2 SVGEGT. V was trimmed by 6 bases and J by 0 bases, leaving 12 bases between them. The CDR3 runs 15 residues. The CDR3 is CASRPLPVSYNEQFF. The CDR3 DNA is TGTGCCAGCAGACCTCTGCCTGTCTCCTACAATGAGCAGTTCTTC.

This chain uses TRBV7-8 with TRBJ2-5; perhaps D is TRBD1 or TRBD2 (7 bases each). The CDR3 sequence is 17 residues long. Trimming took off 2 bases at V and 5 bases at J, with 21 bases between the two ends. Germline V lookup: CDR1 SGHVS, CDR2 FQNEAQ. This CDR3 reads CASSLKRGLTGKETQYF. DNA of the CDR3: TGTGCCAGCAGCTTAAAGCGGGGCTTGACAGGGAAGGAGACCCAGTACTTC. Full variable domain (rest looked up from reference TRBV7-8 and TRBJ2-5): GAGVSQSPRYKVAKRGQDVALRCDPISGHVSLFWYQQALGQGPEFLTYFQNEAQLDKSGLPSDRFFAERPEGSVSTLKIQRTQQEDSAVYLCASSLKRGLTGKETQYFGPGTRLLVL.

This clonotype came up many times. The chain couples TRBV5-1 to TRBJ2-5; 11 positions agree with TRBD2. Unmatched junction bases numbered 0, after V lost 0 bases and J lost 2 bases. This CDR3 spans 15 amino acids. Germline CDR1 SGHRS, CDR2 YFSETQ. The CDR3 protein is CASSLVAGGQETQYF. As DNA, the CDR3 is TGCGCCAGCAGCTTGGTAGCGGGAGGGCAAGAGACCCAGTACTTC.

This clonotype was observed a few times. The chain combines TRBV11-2 with TRBJ1-1; possibly TRBD1 for D (5 bases). The CDR3 loop spans 12 amino acids. Germline assignment: CDR1 SGHAT and CDR2 FQNNGV. V gave up 2 bases and J gave up 6 bases, with 7 bases separating them. CDR3: CASSLIGAEAFF. The CDR3 DNA follows: TGTGCCAGCAGCTTAATAGGGGCTGAAGCTTTCTTT.